This T cell receptor beta chain is drawn from a study of OX40 agonist ivuxolimab in advanced cancers. The V end lost 0 bases, the J end lost 0 bases, and 9 bases lay between the germline ends. The CDR3 runs to 15 residues. Germline V gene sequence: CDR1 LGHNA, CDR2 YSLEER. The method was immunoSEQ multiplex PCR; TCRdb's version includes in-frame clones alone and lacks a portion of them. Of 98,000 or so clones in the sample, more than 85% were seen once. The sequencing here drew on CD4+ or CD8+ T cells sorted from blood, taken in a trial of the OX40 agonist ivuxolimab. The sequence was obtained from an adult with an advanced solid tumor such as melanoma, head and neck, liver or kidney cancer. The V gene is TRBV4-3, the J gene TRBJ2-7; possibly TRBD2 for D (6 bases). The CDR3 coding sequence is TGCGCCAGCAGCCAAGATCTCGGGAGCTCCTACGAGCAGTACTTC. Its protein is CASSQDLGSSYEQYF.